The 15 T cell receptor beta chains listed next were all sequenced from one sample in a study of cytomegalovirus exposure and HLA in healthy donors. The primer mix had 60 Vbeta and 13 Jbeta primers. Measured with immunoSEQ multiplex PCR; TCRdb has only the in-frame clones, and not every one. The table has about 150,000 clones, 60% to 80% seen once. The specimen sequenced was PBMCs. The receptors derive from a woman aged 40 to 50 in good health and CMV-seronegative.

The J gene is TRBJ1-2, the V gene TRBV6-1, with D possibly matching TRBD1 (6 bases). There are 15 residues in the CDR3. Germline CDR1 reads MNHNS; CDR2 reads SASEGT. V shed 6 bases and J shed 7 bases, with 21 bases lying between them. CDR3 bases: TGTGCCAGCAGGGGCAGTCGGGGGGCGCAGGTTGGCTACACCTTC. It codes for CASRGSRGAQVGYTF.

V usage is TRBV29-1 and J usage is TRBJ1-4; D possibly corresponds to TRBD1 (6 bases). CDR3 length: 13 residues. Deletions cut 4 bases from V and 8 bases from J, with 14 bases between. The germline V gene encodes CDR1 SQVTM and CDR2 ANQGSEA. CDR3 protein: CSVGARGNEKLFF. The CDR3, as DNA: TGCAGCGTTGGTGCCAGGGGTAACGAAAAACTGTTTTTT.

The genes are TRBV15 and TRBJ1-1; D is ambiguous. V lost 6 bases and J 0 bases, leaving 8 bases between the germline ends. CDR1 and CDR2 (germline): LNHNV, YYDKDF (reference sequence). The CDR3 totals 13 residues. CDR3 coding DNA: TGTGCCACCAGTCCTAGTTTGAACACTGAAGCTTTCTTT. Encoded protein: CATSPSLNTEAFF.

V usage is TRBV7-3 and J usage is TRBJ2-1; 12 nucleotides agree with TRBD2. The CDR3 has 15 amino acids. Germline-derived CDR1 and CDR2 are SGHTA and FQGTGA. The ends lost 3 bases at V and 7 bases at J; junction bases unmatched: 4. In DNA, the CDR3 is TGTGCCAGCAGCTTTACCGGGACTAGCGGGAATGAGCAGTTCTTC. This translates into CASSFTGTSGNEQFF.

This clone has more than one count but fewer than ten. This chain uses TRBV9 with TRBJ2-3; tentative D call: TRBD1 (6 bases). Germline V gene lookup returns CDR1 SGDLS and CDR2 YYNGEE. V shed 3 bases and J shed 6 bases, with 11 bases lying between them. The CDR3 sequence is 13 residues long. The CDR3 reads CASSAGTPDTQYF. CDR3 bases: TGTGCCAGCAGCGCCGGGACACCGGATACGCAGTATTTT.

For the CDR3, the DNA is TGTGCCAGCTCACCTCCCGACAGGGCGATAGAGACCCAGTACTTC. This sequence encodes CASSPPDRAIETQYF. The V gene is TRBV18, the J gene TRBJ2-5; 7 bases are shared with TRBD1. Trimming removed 3 bases from V and 4 bases from J; junction bases left unmatched: 8. The germline CDR1 and CDR2 sequences are KGHSH and LQKENI. The CDR3 contains 15 residues.

This sequence joins TRBV9 and TRBJ2-1; 12 bases line up with TRBD2. Germline V lookup: CDR1 SGDLS, CDR2 YYNGEE. The CDR3 is 15 residues long. The V gene end was trimmed by 4 bases and the J gene end by 2 bases; junction bases not matched to a gene: 1. Written as DNA, the CDR3 is TGTGCCAGCAGCACTAGCGGGGGGCCCTACAATGAGCAGTTCTTC. This sequence encodes CASSTSGGPYNEQFF.

The gene calls are TRBV5-4 and TRBJ2-1; D might be TRBD1 (6 bases). Germline CDR1 is SGHNT and CDR2 is YYREEE (reference sequence). V lost 4 bases and J 4 bases, leaving 12 bases between the germline ends. The CDR3 extends over 14 amino acids. The CDR3 spells CASSRTQGYNEQFF. The DNA for the CDR3 is TGTGCCAGCAGCCGAACTCAGGGGTACAATGAGCAGTTCTTC.

The sample holds one count of this clone. V and J are TRBV20-1 and TRBJ2-3; maybe TRBD2 (5 bases). The V end lost 6 bases, the J end lost 7 bases, and 11 bases lay between the germline ends. This CDR3 has 11 residues. The V gene's germline CDR1 is DFQATT and CDR2 SNEGSKA (reference sequence). CDR3 sequence reads: CSAEDQYTQYF. DNA for the CDR3: TGCAGTGCGGAGGACCAATATACGCAGTATTTT.

The chain carries TRBV6-6 and TRBJ1-1; 7 nucleotides line up with TRBD1. The CDR3 extends over 15 amino acids. V shed 2 bases and J 8 bases; nucleotides not matched to a gene: 11. CDR1 and CDR2 (germline): MNHNY, SVGAGI (reference sequence). The CDR3 region has the DNA TGTGCCAGCAGTTACGGGACAGCAGAAGTCCCCGAAGCTTTCTTT. It encodes CASSYGTAEVPEAFF.

The V and J genes are TRBV5-1 and TRBJ1-2; the D is unclear. The CDR3 has 13 residues. Between the trimmed V and J ends, which lost 4 bases and 5 bases, there was a span of 12 bases. The germline CDR1 and CDR2 sequences are SGHRS and YFSETQ. DNA for the CDR3: TGCGCCAGCAGCAAGGACGGGATATATGGCTACACCTTC. The encoded protein is CASSKDGIYGYTF.

The chain employs TRBV19 and TRBJ2-3; D not resolved. Germline CDR1 reads LNHDA; CDR2 reads SQIVND (reference sequence). The CDR3 extends over 13 amino acids. V lost 7 bases and J lost 0, with 8 bases in between. CDR3 DNA: TGTGCCAGTAAGCCAGGTAGCACAGATACGCAGTATTTT. It specifies CASKPGSTDTQYF.

V gene TRBV6-6 combines with J gene TRBJ2-1; TRBD1 aligns across 9 bases. The CDR3 is made up of 14 amino acids. Trimming cost V 2 bases and J 6 bases; bases outside gene matches: 2. Germline V CDR1 and CDR2: MNHNY, SVGAGI (reference sequence). The DNA for the CDR3 is TGTGCCAGCAGTTACACGGACAGGGGCAATGAGCAGTTCTTC. It translates to CASSYTDRGNEQFF.

The rearrangement links TRBV11-1 to TRBJ2-5; 8 bases agree with TRBD1. Germline V lookup: CDR1 SGHAT, CDR2 FQDESV (reference sequence). Unmatched junction bases numbered 10, after V lost 6 bases and J lost 4 bases. This CDR3 has 15 amino acids. CDR3 nucleotide sequence: TGTGCCAGCAGTTCCGACAGGGGTTATGGAGAGACCCAGTACTTC. Translated: CASSSDRGYGETQYF. The full variable domain, completed using reference TRBV11-1 and TRBJ2-5, is EAEVAQSPRYKITEKSQAVAFWCDPISGHATLYWYRQILGQGPELLVQFQDESVVDDSQLPKDRFSAERLKGVDSTLKIQPAELGDSAMYLCASSSDRGYGETQYFGPGTRLLVL.

This chain uses TRBV11-2 with TRBJ2-3; 8 bases map to TRBD2. Per germline, CDR1 SGHAT and CDR2 FQNNGV. V shed 3 bases, J shed 4 bases, and the junction held 3 bases outside the gene matches. The length of the CDR3 is 14 residues. CDR3 in DNA: TGTGCCAGCAGCTTTCAGCGGGGGTCAGATACGCAGTATTTT. Its translation: CASSFQRGSDTQYF.